One and the same sample provided the 10 T cell receptor beta chains below, sequenced in a study of shared clonotypes between healthy human individuals. Assay used: immunoSEQ multiplex PCR; TCRdb lists only in-frame clones, some missing. Altogether over a million clones are present, about 80% being singletons, with the ten largest covering roughly 0.62%. The source material was memory CD4+ T cells from PBMCs. Specified subset: CD45RA-negative fraction. The receptors derive from a man aged 18 to 30 in good health. Some clones in this sample may be carry-over from other donors' samples.

The chain has TRBV11-3 and TRBJ2-5; 10 bases map to TRBD1. Trimming cost V 5 bases and J 14 bases; bases outside gene matches: 8. There are 12 residues in the CDR3. Germline V gives CDR1 SGHNT, CDR2 YENEEA. The CDR3 sequence is CASSGGGDRGYF. CDR3 nucleotide sequence: TGTGCCAGCAGCGGGGGAGGGGACAGGGGCTACTTC.

The chain carries TRBV11-2 and TRBJ2-5; unclear D gene. CDR3 size: 13 residues. V was shortened by 1 base and J by 5 bases, with 8 bases between the two germline ends. The germline gives CDR1 SGHAT, CDR2 FQNNGV. CDR3 sequence (DNA): TGTGCCAGCAGCTTAGCCCAAACGGAGACCCAGTACTTC. This gives the protein CASSLAQTETQYF.

The V gene is TRBV29-1, the J gene TRBJ1-1; no reliable D call. Trimming shortened V by 7 bases and J by 5 bases, and 17 bases separated the two germline ends. The CDR3 has 13 amino acids. Germline CDR1 and CDR2: SQVTM and ANQGSEA. In nucleotides, the CDR3 is TGCAGCGCATACCTAATGGGTGATACTGAAGCTTTCTTT. Translated: CSAYLMGDTEAFF.

The CDR3 here is CASSSGAASGAQYF. In DNA form, the CDR3 reads TGCGCCAGCAGCTCGGGGGCCGCTAGCGGAGCTCAGTACTTC. The chain uses TRBV5-1 and TRBJ2-7; tentative D call: TRBD2 (7 bases). Germline CDR1 SGHRS, CDR2 YFSETQ. CDR3 length: 14 amino acids. Deletions cut 3 bases from V and 10 bases from J, with 20 bases between.

The chain carries TRBV2 and TRBJ2-1; 11 bases align to TRBD2. V was clipped by 3 bases and J by 6 bases; unmatched bases: 7. CDR3 length equals 16 residues. In germline, CDR1 is SNHLY, CDR2 FYNNEI. In DNA, the CDR3 is TGTGCCAGCAGTGAGCAGGGACTAGCGGCGGGCAATGAGCAGTTCTTC. Amino acid sequence: CASSEQGLAAGNEQFF.

The chain links TRBV5-1 to TRBJ2-2, with TRBD2 identical over 8 bases. This CDR3 is 16 amino acids long. V trimming: 4 bases; J trimming: 5 bases; junction bases outside the gene matches: 10. The germline gives CDR1 SGHRS, CDR2 YFSETQ. The DNA for the CDR3 is TGCGCCAGCAGCCGTGGGGCAGCGGGAGCTACCGGGGAGCTGTTTTTT. Amino acid sequence: CASSRGAAGATGELFF.

This clone was counted ten times or more. The V call is TRBV6-5, the J call TRBJ1-5, with no clear D. The CDR3 length is 13 residues. CDR1 is MNHEY and CDR2 is SVGAGI in the germline V gene. V dropped 2 bases and J dropped 5 bases, with 7 bases sitting between them. The DNA of the CDR3 is TGTGCCAGCAGTTACGGCGGCTATCAGCCCCAGCATTTT. It specifies CASSYGGYQPQHF.

The V gene is TRBV7-2, the J gene TRBJ2-7; D is perhaps TRBD2 (5 bases). The CDR3 contains 15 residues. The V gene lost 2 bases and the J gene lost 4 bases, with 15 bases spanning the gap. Germline V gene sequence: CDR1 SGHTA, CDR2 FQGNSA. Here the CDR3 reads CASSLSFGLGYEQYF. The DNA for the CDR3 is TGTGCCAGCAGCTTATCCTTTGGACTTGGGTACGAGCAGTACTTC. The full variable domain, rest sourced from reference TRBV7-2 and TRBJ2-7, is GAGVSQSPSNKVTEKGKDVELRCDPISGHTALYWYRQSLGQGLEFLIYFQGNSAPDKSGLPSDRFSAERTGGSVSTLTIQRTQQEDSAVYLCASSLSFGLGYEQYFGPGTRLTVT.

The chain employs TRBV10-3 and TRBJ2-5, with 9 bases that match TRBD1. The CDR3 runs to 14 residues. After removal of 4 bases from V and 2 bases from J, the junction contained 2 bases not matched to a gene. Germline V gene lookup returns CDR1 ENHRY and CDR2 SYGVKD. The CDR3 here is CAISVGQGQETQYF. CDR3 coding DNA: TGTGCCATCAGTGTAGGACAGGGGCAAGAGACCCAGTACTTC.

V is TRBV29-1 and J is TRBJ2-3; TRBD2 aligns across 7 bases. J gave up 7 bases and V 5 bases, and 9 bases lay outside the gene matches. CDR1 is SQVTM and CDR2 is ANQGSEA in the germline V gene. The length of the CDR3 is 13 residues. In DNA, the CDR3 is TGCAGCGTTCAAGTCGGGGGGAGAAATACGCAGTATTTT. This translates into CSVQVGGRNTQYF.